Listed here are 9 T cell receptor beta chains from one sample, sequenced in a study of shared clonotypes between healthy human individuals. The assay was immunoSEQ multiplex PCR, and TCRdb's table has in-frame clones only and misses some. The data hold around 1,000,000 clones, with 70% to 80% observed a single time. Sequenced: memory CD4+ T cells from PBMCs. Sample subset: CD45RA-negative fraction. The receptors stem from a man in his late teens or twenties in good health. Some clones in this sample may be carry-over from other donors' samples.

This clone was seen once. Other DNA sequences in the same sample also yield this CDR3. This chain uses TRBV28 with TRBJ2-5; TRBD2 might be the D (5 bases). The CDR3 totals 14 residues. Germline values: CDR1 MDHEN, CDR2 SYDVKM. V dropped 1 base and J dropped 2 bases, with 8 bases sitting between them. The CDR3 nucleotides are TGTGCCAGCAGTTTATCCCGGGGACAAGAGACCCAGTACTTC. This translates into CASSLSRGQETQYF.

This clone was counted only a few times. CDR3 loop: CASPDRTNTEAFF. CDR3 bases: TGTGCCAGTCCTGACAGAACCAACACTGAAGCTTTCTTT. The chain combines TRBV6-1 with TRBJ1-1; possibly TRBD1 for D (5 bases). Germline assignment: CDR1 MNHNS and CDR2 SASEGT. The CDR3 loop spans 13 amino acids. V lost 9 bases to trimming and J lost 2 bases, with 13 bases between them.

The table lists this clone with a few counts. The rearrangement links TRBV7-9 to TRBJ2-2; unclear D gene. The germline V and J ends were trimmed by 6 bases and 5 bases, with 10 bases remaining between them. The CDR3 is 13 residues long. The germline gives CDR1 SEHNR, CDR2 FQNEAQ (reference sequence). The CDR3 nucleotides read TGTGCCAGCAGGGCGATGGAGACCGGGGAGCTGTTTTTT. Translated, it gives CASRAMETGELFF.

This clone was counted once. Within the sample, other DNA sequences also encode this same CDR3. The chain carries TRBV5-1 and TRBJ2-7; the D is unclear. Germline V gene lookup returns CDR1 SGHRS and CDR2 YFSETQ. Trimming took 1 base from V and 1 from J, leaving 6 bases between them. The CDR3 runs to 13 residues. The CDR3 sequence: CASSLLGSYEQYF. The CDR3 DNA sequence: TGCGCCAGCAGCTTGCTGGGTTCCTACGAGCAGTACTTC.

This clone came up a few times. Other DNA sequences in the same sample also yield this CDR3. The rearrangement links TRBV30 to TRBJ1-5; D remains ambiguous. Germline V gene lookup returns CDR1 GTSNPN and CDR2 SVGIG (reference sequence). The length of the CDR3 is 13 residues. Trimming took off 1 base at V and 0 bases at J, with 4 bases between the two ends. The CDR3 sequence: CAWSGNSNQPQHF. Written as DNA, the CDR3 is TGTGCCTGGAGTGGAAATAGCAATCAGCCCCAGCATTTT. Combining the CDR3 with reference TRBV30 and TRBJ1-5 gives the whole variable domain SQTIHQWPATLVQPVGSPLSLECTVEGTSNPNLYWYRQAAGRGLQLLFYSVGIGQISSEVPQNLSASRPQDRQFILSSKKLLLSDSGFYLCAWSGNSNQPQHFGDGTRLSIL.

Note on this clone: Other nucleotide sequences from this sample produce the same CDR3. The chain couples TRBV5-1 to TRBJ2-1; the D is unclear. This CDR3 contains 12 residues. Germline CDR1 SGHRS, CDR2 YFSETQ. Trimming took 1 base from V and 6 from J, leaving 5 bases between them. The DNA of the CDR3 is TGCGCCAGCAGCTTGTCGTTCAATGAGCAGTTCTTC. Translation gives CASSLSFNEQFF.

The table lists this clone with a few counts. The chain carries TRBV6-1 and TRBJ2-6, with a tentative D call TRBD1 (6 bases). There are 17 residues in the CDR3. Per the germline V gene, CDR1 is MNHNS and CDR2 is SASEGT. V lost 3 bases to trimming and J lost 1 base, with 13 bases between them. The DNA of the CDR3 is TGTGCCAGCAGTGAGTCCTGGGGGCGATCTGGGGCCAACGTCCTGACTTTC. Translated: CASSESWGRSGANVLTF.

This rearrangement joins TRBV7-9 to TRBJ1-3, with D tentatively TRBD1 (6 bases). CDR1 is SEHNR and CDR2 is FQNEAQ in the germline V gene (reference sequence). The CDR3 has 16 residues. V lost 4 bases to trimming and J lost 0 bases, with 13 bases between them. DNA of the CDR3: TGTGCCAGCAGCTCTGGACAGATTAGCTCTGGAAACACCATATATTTT. Residues: CASSSGQISSGNTIYF.

The rearrangement uses TRBV5-1 and TRBJ2-2; D ambiguous. The CDR3 contains 17 residues. Trimming took off 4 bases at V and 2 bases at J, with 18 bases between the two ends. Looked up from germline, CDR1 is SGHRS and CDR2 is YFSETQ. CDR3 loop: CASSEVSVGLNTGELFF. The CDR3 DNA reads TGCGCCAGCAGCGAGGTCTCAGTTGGGCTCAACACCGGGGAGCTGTTTTTT.